A single sample is the source of the 24 T cell receptor beta chains below, sequenced in a study of OX40 agonist ivuxolimab in advanced cancers. Using immunoSEQ multiplex PCR, the repertoire was profiled, and TCRdb retains in-frame clones only, with some absent. Of approximately 100,000 clones listed, roughly four fifths were seen once; the top ten hold about 5.5%. Sequenced here: CD4+ or CD8+ T cells sorted from blood, sampled in a trial of the OX40 agonist ivuxolimab. The receptor source for this set is an adult with an advanced solid tumor such as melanoma, head and neck, liver or kidney cancer.

The J gene is TRBJ2-1, the V gene TRBV10-3, with TRBD2 identical over 14 bases. Germline CDR1 reads ENHRY; CDR2 reads SYGVKD. The CDR3 loop spans 18 amino acids. Germline trimming cut 10 bases from V and 9 bases from J; bases unmatched to any gene: 20. CDR3 coding DNA: TGTGCCACCCGGGGGGGGACAGGAGGGACTAGCGGGAGCAGTGAGCAGTTCTTC. As protein: CATRGGTGGTSGSSEQFF.

This chain connects TRBV6-1 to TRBJ2-3, with D uncertain. V shed 2 bases and J shed 2 bases, with 8 bases lying between them. The CDR3 runs to 14 residues. The germline gives CDR1 MNHNS, CDR2 SASEGT. The DNA of the CDR3 is TGTGCCAGCAGTGAATGGCCGGTCACAGATACGCAGTATTTT. Translating it yields CASSEWPVTDTQYF.

V usage is TRBV7-8 and J usage is TRBJ2-1, with D unresolved. The V and J ends lost 3 bases and 6 bases respectively, with 6 bases between them. The germline V gene encodes CDR1 SGHVS and CDR2 FQNEAQ. The CDR3 has 12 residues. This chain's CDR3 is CASSLFRNEQFF. As DNA, the CDR3 is TGTGCCAGCAGCTTGTTCCGCAATGAGCAGTTCTTC.

The chain joins TRBV7-8 to TRBJ2-7; TRBD1 might be the D (5 bases). The CDR3 contains 12 residues. V shed 2 bases and J shed 5 bases, with 7 bases lying between them. Germline V gene lookup returns CDR1 SGHVS and CDR2 FQNEAQ. Written as DNA, the CDR3 is TGTGCCAGCAGCTTATTGGGGCACGAGCAGTACTTC. It codes for CASSLLGHEQYF.

The rearrangement links TRBV18 to TRBJ2-3; 13 bases align to TRBD2. CDR3 size: 16 residues. The V and J ends lost 4 bases and 4 bases, in that order; junction bases with no gene match: 5. Germline CDR1 is KGHSH and CDR2 is LQKENI. The CDR3 coding sequence is TGTGCCAGCTCACTCCGGACTAGCGGGGGATCAGATACGCAGTATTTT. Its translation is CASSLRTSGGSDTQYF.

This chain uses TRBV6-1 with TRBJ2-1; 9 positions match TRBD2. The germline gives CDR1 MNHNS, CDR2 SASEGT. Trimming removed 2 bases from V and 0 bases from J; junction bases left unmatched: 11. This CDR3 is built from 19 residues. The CDR3 reads CASSERPSGEWSSYNEQFF. Here the CDR3 DNA reads TGTGCCAGCAGTGAAAGACCTAGCGGGGAGTGGAGCTCCTACAATGAGCAGTTCTTC.

This rearrangement joins TRBV20-1 to TRBJ1-4, with TRBD1 identical over 7 bases. Looked up from germline, CDR1 is DFQATT and CDR2 is SNEGSKA (reference sequence). The CDR3 has 11 residues. Trimming took 5 bases from V and 8 from J; bases not matched to a gene: 2. The CDR3 DNA sequence: TGCAGTGCTGGGGACAGAGAAAAACTGTTTTTT. Its translation is CSAGDREKLFF.

This clone appeared a few times. The chain combines TRBV28 with TRBJ2-3; maybe TRBD2 (7 bases). Trimming pared 4 bases from V and 6 bases from J, leaving 17 bases between. The CDR3 has 15 residues. Germline CDR1 and CDR2: MDHEN and SYDVKM. In DNA form, the CDR3 reads TGTGCCAGCAGTTCACTCGCGGGGGCCAGGGATACGCAGTATTTT. It specifies CASSSLAGARDTQYF. The whole variable domain, filled in from reference TRBV28 and TRBJ2-3, reads DVKVTQSSRYLVKRTGEKVFLECVQDMDHENMFWYRQDPGLGLRLIYFSYDVKMKEKGDIPEGYSVSREKKERFSLILESASTNQTSMYLCASSSLAGARDTQYFGPGTRLTVL.

This clone was picked up one time. The rearrangement links TRBV4-2 to TRBJ1-5; D gene uncertain. Germline CDR1 reads LGHNA; CDR2 reads YNFKEQ. Trimming stripped 1 base from V and 1 base from J, with 2 bases between. There are 13 residues in the CDR3. CDR3 nucleotide sequence: TGTGCCAGCAGCCAAGGCAGCAATCAGCCCCAGCATTTT. Translated, it gives CASSQGSNQPQHF.

This clone was observed once. The CDR3: CASSLDAVNTEAFF. The CDR3 DNA follows: TGCGCCAGCAGCTTGGATGCGGTAAACACTGAAGCTTTCTTT. This chain joins TRBV5-1 and TRBJ1-1, with D uncertain. CDR1 is SGHRS, CDR2 YFSETQ, per germline. The CDR3 is made up of 14 amino acids. V was trimmed by 0 bases and J by 2 bases, leaving 8 bases between them.

The chain uses TRBV5-1 and TRBJ1-3; D gene unclear. Looked up from germline, CDR1 is SGHRS and CDR2 is YFSETQ. The V and J ends lost 6 bases and 1 base respectively, with 11 bases between them. CDR3 length: 14 residues. This CDR3 is CASTDRSSGNTIYF. DNA for the CDR3: TGCGCCAGCACCGACCGAAGTTCTGGAAACACCATATATTTT.

V is TRBV7-9 and J is TRBJ2-1; 9 bases match TRBD1. The CDR3 sequence is 13 residues long. V shed 5 bases, J shed 10 bases, and the junction held 6 bases outside the gene matches. Germline loops: CDR1 SEHNR, CDR2 FQNEAQ (reference sequence). This CDR3 is CASSGGQGREQFF. In DNA form, the CDR3 reads TGTGCCAGCAGCGGCGGACAGGGGAGGGAGCAGTTCTTC.

V is TRBV6-6 and J is TRBJ1-2, with D uncertain. Germline assignment: CDR1 MNHNY and CDR2 SVGAGI (reference sequence). V was clipped by 5 bases and J by 8 bases, with 12 bases between them. The CDR3 consists of 12 residues. For the CDR3, the DNA is TGTGCCAGCAGTACCAGACTCGGGGGCTACACCTTC. Translating it yields CASSTRLGGYTF.

The V call is TRBV18, the J call TRBJ1-5; no reliable D call. This CDR3 has 13 amino acids. In germline, CDR1 is KGHSH, CDR2 LQKENI. V lost 2 bases and J 4 bases, leaving 6 bases between the germline ends. The CDR3 reads CASSPGVNQPQHF. The CDR3 DNA reads as TGTGCCAGCTCACCAGGGGTTAATCAGCCCCAGCATTTT.

The rearrangement links TRBV7-9 to TRBJ2-5; 8 bases are a match to TRBD2. Per the germline V gene, CDR1 is SEHNR and CDR2 is FQNEAQ (reference sequence). V gave up 4 bases and J gave up 2 bases; unmatched junction bases: 9. There are 16 residues in the CDR3. The CDR3: CASSYWTSPRQETQYF. For the CDR3, the DNA is TGTGCCAGCAGCTACTGGACTAGCCCCAGACAAGAGACCCAGTACTTC.

This CDR3 is CASRSDRSSYEQYF. DNA of the CDR3: TGTGCCAGTAGGTCAGACAGGAGCTCCTACGAGCAGTACTTC. This rearrangement joins TRBV19 to TRBJ2-7; TRBD1 might be the D (6 bases). The germline V gene encodes CDR1 LNHDA and CDR2 SQIVND (reference sequence). This CDR3 spans 14 amino acids. V was pared by 6 bases and J by 0 bases, with 12 bases between.

This chain links TRBV12-5 with TRBJ1-5; 9 bases map to TRBD1. V shed 7 bases and J 7 bases; nucleotides not matched to a gene: 11. This CDR3 region has 15 residues. In germline, CDR1 is LGHNT, CDR2 FRNRAP. The CDR3 DNA is TGTGCTAGTGTGTCGGGACAGGGCTGGGGACAGCCCCAGCATTTT. It yields the protein CASVSGQGWGQPQHF.

This chain joins TRBV5-4 and TRBJ1-1, with a weak D call TRBD1 (5 bases). Germline CDR1 and CDR2: SGHNT and YYREEE (reference sequence). V was cut by 4 bases and J by 1 base, with 11 bases left in between. The CDR3 sequence is 14 residues long. CDR3 coding DNA: TGTGCCAGCAGCCGACAGATCTCGAACACTGAAGCTTTCTTT. Translating it yields CASSRQISNTEAFF. Complete variable domain (other parts from reference TRBV5-4 and TRBJ1-1): ETGVTQSPTHLIKTRGQQVTLRCSSQSGHNTVSWYQQALGQGPQFIFQYYREEENGRGNFPPRFSGLQFPNYSSELNVNALELDDSALYLCASSRQISNTEAFFGQGTRLTVV.

The V gene is TRBV28, the J gene TRBJ2-1; D is unclear. The CDR3 has 15 residues. Germline values: CDR1 MDHEN, CDR2 SYDVKM. Trimming cost V 7 bases and J 0 bases, with 13 bases left between them. The CDR3 protein is CASTQHGSSYNEQFF. In nucleotides, the CDR3 is TGTGCCAGCACCCAGCACGGTAGCTCCTACAATGAGCAGTTCTTC.

The chain combines TRBV7-9 with TRBJ1-2, with 8 bases aligning to TRBD1. V shed 4 bases, J shed 4 bases, and the junction held 5 bases outside the gene matches. The CDR3 has 14 amino acids. The germline V gene encodes CDR1 SEHNR and CDR2 FQNEAQ (reference sequence). CDR3 in amino acids: CASSSGQGGYGYTF. For the CDR3, the DNA is TGTGCCAGCAGCTCAGGACAGGGCGGCTATGGCTACACCTTC.

The chain combines TRBV11-3 with TRBJ2-1; 7 nucleotides agree with TRBD2. Looked up from germline, CDR1 is SGHNT and CDR2 is YENEEA. This CDR3 comprises 13 residues. The ends lost 5 bases at V and 4 bases at J; junction bases unmatched: 2. The CDR3 nucleotides are TGTGCCAGCAGCACCGGGGGGTACAATGAGCAGTTCTTC. Encoded protein: CASSTGGYNEQFF. The entire variable domain, with the rest obtained from reference TRBV11-3 and TRBJ2-1, is as follows: EAGVVQSPRYKIIEKKQPVAFWCNPISGHNTLYWYLQNLGQGPELLIRYENEEAVDDSQLPKDRFSAERLKGVDSTLKIQPAELGDSAVYLCASSTGGYNEQFFGPGTRLTVL.

About this clone itself: One end of the junction does not line up with germline, which may come from a read error. Other nucleotide sequences in the sample specify the same CDR3. The rearrangement uses TRBV6-6 and TRBJ1-5; D perhaps matches TRBD1 (6 bases). The length of the CDR3 is 13 residues. Germline-derived CDR1 and CDR2 are MNHNY and SVGAGI (reference sequence). In DNA form, the CDR3 reads TGCGCCAGCAGCTACAGGGTTCAACAGCCCCAGCATTTT. Amino acid sequence: CASSYRVQQPQHF.

This rearrangement joins TRBV7-8 to TRBJ2-1, with D tentatively TRBD2 (5 bases). The CDR3 extends over 17 amino acids. The germline CDR1 and CDR2 sequences are SGHVS and FQNEAQ. V was pared by 7 bases and J by 10 bases, with 29 bases between. The CDR3 nucleotides read TGTGCCAGCATATCGAGTCTCCGGGATCCCCAGAAAAGAGAGCAGTTCTTC. As protein: CASISSLRDPQKREQFF.

CDR3 region: CASSPRQGMTDTQYF. The CDR3 region has the DNA TGTGCCAGTAGTCCTCGACAGGGGATGACAGATACGCAGTATTTT. The J gene is TRBJ2-3, the V gene TRBV19, with 8 bases that match TRBD1. The CDR3 contains 15 residues. Per the germline V gene, CDR1 is LNHDA and CDR2 is SQIVND (reference sequence). Trimming cost V 5 bases and J 3 bases; bases outside gene matches: 7. Drawing the rest from reference TRBV19 and TRBJ2-3, the complete variable domain is DGGITQSPKYLFRKEGQNVTLSCEQNLNHDAMYWYRQDPGQGLRLIYYSQIVNDFQKGDIAEGYSVSREKKESFPLTVTSAQKNPTAFYLCASSPRQGMTDTQYFGPGTRLTVL.